This T cell receptor (beta chain) was recorded in a study of early T cells in non-severe SARS-CoV-2 infection (dated by TCRdb to the early 2020s). A note on the overall study: Bulk RNA from unsorted whole blood was used for TCR sequencing, so alpha and beta chains could not be paired. The research as a whole found: VDJdb matching was skewed toward anti-spike CD8 responses and likely underestimated virus-specific expansions by missing private and CD4 specificities.

CDR3 length: 15 amino acids, cysteine to phenylalanine. Only CDR3 DNA remains: 45 bases, in frame from the first base. Germline trimming amounts to 4 bases on V and 1 base on J, with 3 as the count of junction bases outside the gene matches. The germline V gene encodes CDR1 SGHRS and CDR2 YFSETQ. This clonotype came up a few times. The clone's antigen remains unknown. No base quality values were provided; no much bigger clone lies one nucleotide off. The library was obtained by 5' RACE. Sequencer: NextSeq 500. To correct for sequencing error and PCR bias, the TCR library protocol tagged individual cDNA molecules with unique molecular identifiers. Both TCR alpha and beta chains were sequenced, and tight co-correlation was observed between alpha and beta sequence abundances in each sample. Per the source publication's procedure: Decombinator V4 was used to annotate the V gene, J gene and CDR3 of the TCR sequences. Expanded TCRs were defined as changing significantly between any two time points under a Poisson model with p below 0.0001. TCR abundances were normalised to the total number of TCRs sequenced per sample and were expressed as counts per million. TRAV1-2 paired with TRAJ12, TRAJ20 or TRAJ33 defined MAIT TCRs, while TRAV10 paired with TRAJ18 defined iNKT TCRs. VDJdb, accessed on 1 November 2021, was searched for TCRs annotated for CMV, EBV and SARS-CoV-2, and TCRs annotated for more than one antigen were excluded. TCRdb reprocessing: public reads trimmed at Q25 with fastp, clones called with MiXCR, in-frame beta chains kept. Records with the same CDR3 protein are collapsed into one entry carrying the most frequent genes and DNA. The V and J calls were not made by the authors but by TCRdb's processing. The sample yields about 40,000 distinct CDR3 sequences; about 8% were counted once. Clones ranked in the top ten supply around 12% of the sample.

Set within a cohort of healthcare workers in London, UK, this nested case-control study involved weekly PCR testing of nasopharyngeal swabs along with blood sampling. Between 23 and 31 March 2020, the week of the UK lockdown, healthcare workers were enrolled and then followed up weekly for as long as 16 weeks. Material: whole blood, obtained at baseline. This clonotype originated in an adult who was a healthcare worker with PCR-confirmed SARS-CoV-2 infection or an uninfected control (not recorded which). The chain is encoded by TRBV5-1 joined to TRBJ2-3; 10 bases in the junction line up with TRBD2. The CDR3 region reads CASSVGTSGTDTQYF. The DNA reads TGCGCCAGCAGCGTCGGGACTAGCGGCACAGATACGCAGTATTTT.